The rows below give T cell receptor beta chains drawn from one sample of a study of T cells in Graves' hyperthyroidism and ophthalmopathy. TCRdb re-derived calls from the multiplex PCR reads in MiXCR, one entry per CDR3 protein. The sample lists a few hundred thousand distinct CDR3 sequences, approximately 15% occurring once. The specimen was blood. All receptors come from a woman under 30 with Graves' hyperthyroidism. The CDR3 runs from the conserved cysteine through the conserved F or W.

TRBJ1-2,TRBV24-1,CATSVTTNYGYTF
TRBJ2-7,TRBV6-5,CASSSIAGRPSYEQYF
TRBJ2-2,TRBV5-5,CASSLLPDPNTGELFF
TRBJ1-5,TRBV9,CASSPRRDPNQPQHF
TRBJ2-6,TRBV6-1,CASRAQGSGANVLTF
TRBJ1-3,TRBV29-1,CSVGAAGNTIYF
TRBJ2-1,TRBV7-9,CASSPRTSGEAGQFF
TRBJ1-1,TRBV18,CASSPGQGNTEAFF
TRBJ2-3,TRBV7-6,CASSKGTATSTDTQYF
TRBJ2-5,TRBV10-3,CAISDRQGKETQYF
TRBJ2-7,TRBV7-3,CASSLTGNRPGEQYF
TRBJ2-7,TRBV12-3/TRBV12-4,CASSDRFTYEQYF
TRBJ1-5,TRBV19,CASSIGRGNQPQHF
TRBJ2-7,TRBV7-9,CASQRDRGYEQYF
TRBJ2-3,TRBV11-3,CASSFGEGNTDTQYF
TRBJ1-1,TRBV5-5,CASSLANREAFF
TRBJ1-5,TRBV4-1,CASSSTGNIANQPQHF
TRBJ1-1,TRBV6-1,CASSKYRGRTEAFF
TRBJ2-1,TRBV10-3,CALGTGHYNEQFF
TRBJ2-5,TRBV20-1,CMAGEETQYF
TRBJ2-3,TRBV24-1,CATSDFRGREDTQYF
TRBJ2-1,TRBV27,CASSILGTYDEQFF
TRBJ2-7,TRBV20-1,CSTTRGLAGLTYEQYF
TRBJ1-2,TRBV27,CASSLSRTGIHYGYTF
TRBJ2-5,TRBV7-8,CASSLRRGETQYF
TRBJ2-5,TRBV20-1,CSAGLKEAQYF
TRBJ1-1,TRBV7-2,CASSLVADLNTEAFF
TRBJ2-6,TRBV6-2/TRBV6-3,CASRANEGFRANVLTF
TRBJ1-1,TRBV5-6,CASSLGMGQGGTEAFF
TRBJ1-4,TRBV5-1,CASSSTQGGIEKLFF
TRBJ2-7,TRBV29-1,CSVEDIGQGHNYEQYF
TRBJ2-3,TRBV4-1,CASSRQGAMGDTQYF
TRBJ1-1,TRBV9,CASSVEGLRGEAFF
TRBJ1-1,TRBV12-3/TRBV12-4,CASSGTVPEAFF
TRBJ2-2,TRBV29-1,CSVSRNTGELFF
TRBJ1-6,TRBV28,CASSLGVQGISYNSPLHF
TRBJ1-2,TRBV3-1,CASSQGPGLAYGYTF
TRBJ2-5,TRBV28,CASSSGTSGRQTQYF
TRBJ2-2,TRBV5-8,CASSFRPGVGTGELFF
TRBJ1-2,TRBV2,CASIGTGNRGNYGYTF
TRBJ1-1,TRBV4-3,CASSQALGGLGGTEAFF
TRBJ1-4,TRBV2,CASSEPGSRDEKLFF
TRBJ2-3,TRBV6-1,CASSPAMASGRNTDTQYF
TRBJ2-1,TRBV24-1,CATSDLWTTNEQFF
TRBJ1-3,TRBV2,CASSLLVGGARTGNTIYF
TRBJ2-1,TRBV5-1,CASSPGDRFYNEQFF
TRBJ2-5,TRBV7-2,CASSSVSSGKVAQETQYF
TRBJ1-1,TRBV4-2,CASSQLFLGSEAFF
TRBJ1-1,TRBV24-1,CATSDGTLGTEAFF
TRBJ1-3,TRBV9,CASSEDRDAGNTIYF
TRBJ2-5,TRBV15,CATSSGALETQYF
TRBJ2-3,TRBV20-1,CSALPQLGSAGDTQYF
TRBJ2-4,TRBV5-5,CASSLNSGGDWGIQYF
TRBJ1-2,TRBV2,CASSAQNYGYTF
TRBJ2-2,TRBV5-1,CASIESLPNTGELFF
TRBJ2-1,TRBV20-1,CSARGQVSNEQFF
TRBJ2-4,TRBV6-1,CASRGAGGLAKNIQYF
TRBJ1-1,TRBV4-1,CASSQDPLRQGTNTEAFF
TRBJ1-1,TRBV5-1,CASSLFGGAGNTEAFF